Listed below are T cell receptor beta chains from one sample, sequenced in a study of regulatory T cells in long-lasting Graves disease. TCRdb analysed the multiplex PCR reads with MiXCR anew, one entry per CDR3 protein. The sample lists under 450,000 distinct CDR3 sequences, roughly a quarter occurring once. Sequenced here: peripheral blood mononuclear cells (PBMCs), sampled when the disease was refractory, from a patient treated with antithyroid drugs. Receptors originate from a female donor with Graves disease. CDR3s include the opening cysteine and the closing phenylalanine or tryptophan. A D gene is named only where the DNA matches it firmly. Only part of the rows carry a size: once, few, many, or a class if the clone is expanded.

size,V,D,J,DNA,CDR3
few,TRBV5-1,NA,TRBJ1-2,TGCGCCAGCAGCGCCCGACAGTTCTATGGCTACACCTTC,CASSARQFYGYTF
NA,TRBV24-1,NA,TRBJ2-7,TGTGCCACCAGTGACCCCGGGACGGGGCTCGAGCAGTACTTC,CATSDPGTGLEQYF
many,TRBV13,NA,TRBJ1-2,TGTGCCAGCAGCTCCTGGACGGAAAACTATGGCTACACCTTC,CASSSWTENYGYTF
few,TRBV3-1,NA,TRBJ1-6,TGTGCCAGCAGCCGCCAAGAGGGGAGAAATAATTCACCCCTCCACTTT,CASSRQEGRNNSPLHF
many,TRBV27,NA,TRBJ1-1,TGTGCCAGCCGACTGGCGGGGGTCTCGACTGAAGCTTTCTTT,CASRLAGVSTEAFF
NA,TRBV27,NA,TRBJ2-2,TGTGCCAGCAGTTTAGGGGCCAGGGAAACCGGGGAGCTGTTTTTT,CASSLGARETGELFF
few,TRBV5-5,NA,TRBJ1-2,TGTGCCAGCAGCCCAGACTTGCGAAGGGTCTATGGCTACACCTTC,CASSPDLRRVYGYTF
NA,TRBV28,TRBD2,TRBJ2-6,TGTGCCAGCACCCCGGGGGGACTAGCGGGAGGGGCTGGGGCCAACGTCCTGACTTTC,CASTPGGLAGGAGANVLTF
many,TRBV28,NA,TRBJ2-7,TGTGCCAGCAGTCTCACTAGTAACGGGTACGAGCAGTACTTC,CASSLTSNGYEQYF
few,TRBV4-3,NA,TRBJ2-2,TGCGCCAGCAGCCAGGAGGGGACGTCCCGCGGGGAGCTGTTTTTT,CASSQEGTSRGELFF
NA,TRBV6-1,NA,TRBJ2-7,TGTGCCAGCAGTGTAGTCGGGACATTCCACGAGCAGTACTTC,CASSVVGTFHEQYF
many,TRBV2,NA,TRBJ1-2,TGTGCCAGCACCCAGACAGAATTCTATGGCTACACCTTC,CASTQTEFYGYTF
many,TRBV27,TRBD1,TRBJ1-1,TGTGCCAGCAGTTTATCGCCAGGGGGCAACACTGAAGCTTTCTTT,CASSLSPGGNTEAFF
few,TRBV11-2,NA,TRBJ2-7,TGTGCCAGCAGCTTAGATCTCTGGCTAGGCTACGAGCAGTACTTC,CASSLDLWLGYEQYF
many,TRBV12-3/TRBV12-4,TRBD1,TRBJ1-5,TGTGCCAGCAGTTTTACAGGGGTTGATCAGCCCCAGCATTTT,CASSFTGVDQPQHF
NA,TRBV6-2/TRBV6-3,NA,TRBJ2-3,TGTGCCAGCAGCTCCCTGCACGGGAGCACAGATACGCAGTATTTT,CASSSLHGSTDTQYF
NA,TRBV5-1,TRBD1,TRBJ1-2,TGCGCCAGCAGACACGGTGGGACAGGGGGCGACTATGGCTACACCTTC,CASRHGGTGGDYGYTF
NA,TRBV29-1,NA,TRBJ2-2,TGCAGCGGATTACTAGGGAACACCGGGGAGCTGTTTTTT,CSGLLGNTGELFF
few,TRBV24-1,NA,TRBJ1-5,TGTGCCACCAGTGATTTGAATAGCAATCAGCCCCAGCATTTT,CATSDLNSNQPQHF
few,TRBV7-2,NA,TRBJ2-6,TGTGCCAGCAGCCTCGACAGACTCTCTGGGGCCAACGTCCTGACTTTC,CASSLDRLSGANVLTF
NA,TRBV7-3,NA,TRBJ1-2,TGTGCCAGCAGCTTAACCCCCGACAGAAGCTATGGCTACACCTTC,CASSLTPDRSYGYTF
NA,TRBV12-3/TRBV12-4,NA,TRBJ1-1,TGTGCCAGCAGTTCCCCGCGTGAAAGGGCTACTGAAGCTTTCTTT,CASSSPRERATEAFF
NA,TRBV29-1,TRBD1,TRBJ2-7,TGCAGCGTGGACTTCCGGGACAGGGGATCCTACGAGCAGTACTTC,CSVDFRDRGSYEQYF
NA,TRBV13,NA,TRBJ2-7,TGTGCCAGCAGCTTATCCGCGGGATTAGGTCCGGACGAGCAGTACTTC,CASSLSAGLGPDEQYF